The clone carrying this T cell receptor (beta chain) showed up just a few times. As yet, its antigen is unknown. Sorting of CD4+ naive, central memory, regulatory and stem cell-like memory cells was performed via CD45RO/CCR7/CD25/CD127/CD95/CD27. The data were obtained in a study of beta chain features in type 1 diabetes. The overall study: Cells sorted and examined across all samples totaled 107,917,701.

Study observations and caveats: VDJ junctions in type 1 diabetes patients carried more deletions and fewer insertions.

Every bit of the isolated RNA underwent reverse transcription, so sequencing read expressed TCRB transcripts. Sequencing used immunoSEQ multiplex PCR; TCRdb keeps in-frame clones, though not all of them. The sample lists 330,000 or so clones, about 19% occurring once. This clonotype was obtained from a woman between 18 and 30 years old in good health. Sequenced: naive CD4+ T cells from blood.

CDR3 in DNA: TGTGCCAGCAGCCCGCGACAGGGGGCCGTAACCGGGGAGCTGTTTTTT. Amino acids: CASSPRQGAVTGELFF. The chain recombines TRBV13 with TRBJ2-2; 10 bases map to TRBD1. The CDR3 has 16 residues. Trimming at V came to 5 bases and at J to 5 bases, leaving 8 bases not matched to a gene. Germline values: CDR1 PRHDT, CDR2 FYEKMQ (reference sequence).